Following are 5 T cell receptor beta chains from one sample sequenced in a study of OX40 agonist ivuxolimab in advanced cancers. Sequencing used immunoSEQ multiplex PCR; TCRdb keeps in-frame clones, though not all of them. The data contain fewer than 50,000 clones, about 89% of them singletons. The sequenced sample was CD4+ or CD8+ T cells sorted from blood, obtained in a trial of the OX40 agonist ivuxolimab. These receptors were obtained from an adult with an advanced solid tumor such as melanoma, head and neck, liver or kidney cancer.

Here the CDR3 DNA reads TGTGCCAGCTCGGGACAGAACTATGGCTACACCTTC. Its protein product is CASSGQNYGYTF. The V and J genes are TRBV27 and TRBJ1-2; TRBD1 aligns across 7 bases. CDR1 and CDR2 (germline): MNHEY, SMNVEV (reference sequence). The CDR3 runs to 12 residues. With 8 bases clipped from V and 2 bases from J, the junction kept 2 bases outside the gene matches.

The chain is built from TRBV30 and TRBJ2-1, with 9 positions matching TRBD1. The V gene end was trimmed by 4 bases and the J gene end by 2 bases; junction bases not matched to a gene: 9. Germline lookup yields CDR1 GTSNPN and CDR2 SVGIG (reference sequence). This CDR3 has 16 residues. CDR3 DNA: TGTGCCTGGACCTACAAAAGGACAGGGGCCTACAATGAGCAGTTCTTC. Protein sequence: CAWTYKRTGAYNEQFF.

The chain employs TRBV14 and TRBJ1-6; 7 bases map to TRBD1. Germline lookup yields CDR1 SGHDN and CDR2 FVKESK. The CDR3 length is 13 residues. V gave up 5 bases and J gave up 9 bases; unmatched junction bases: 4. The CDR3 DNA reads TGTGCCAGCAGCTTAACAGGGGTTTCACCCCTCCACTTT. Protein: CASSLTGVSPLHF.

The chain combines TRBV2 with TRBJ2-7; the D gene is possibly TRBD1 (5 bases). V was pared by 8 bases and J by 0 bases, with 11 bases between. Germline values: CDR1 SNHLY, CDR2 FYNNEI. CDR3 size: 13 residues. Here the CDR3 reads CASDRRDSYEQYF. Written as DNA, the CDR3 is TGTGCCAGCGACAGACGCGACTCCTACGAGCAGTACTTC.

J is TRBJ2-1 and V is TRBV27, with 9 bases identical to TRBD2. J lost 3 bases, V lost 2 bases, and 5 bases had no gene match. CDR1 and CDR2 from the germline V gene are MNHEY and SMNVEV (reference sequence). CDR3 length: 16 amino acids. The CDR3 protein is CASSLVSGSNYNEQFF. In DNA, the CDR3 is TGTGCCAGCAGTTTAGTTAGCGGGAGTAACTACAATGAGCAGTTCTTC.